The 2 T cell receptor beta chains reported below all come from one sample, sequenced in a study of T cell responses to AZD1222 COVID-19 vaccine. This table comes from immunoSEQ multiplex PCR, and its TCRdb copy is limited to in-frame clones, with some not included. The sample includes about 140,000 clones, around 90% of them seen just once. The material sequenced was peripheral blood, taken 28 days after the second AZD1222 dose. The receptors were gathered from an adult who received the AZD1222 COVID-19 vaccine.

V and J are TRBV6-2 or TRBV6-3 and TRBJ1-1; D not resolved. This CDR3 spans 12 amino acids. V was clipped by 4 bases and J by 1 base, with 4 bases between them. CDR1 is MNHEY and CDR2 is SVGEGT in the germline V gene. As DNA, the CDR3 is TGTGCCAGCAGTTGGGGGAACACTGAAGCTTTCTTT. Translating gives CASSWGNTEAFF.

The rearrangement uses TRBV2 and TRBJ2-7; tentative D call: TRBD2 (6 bases). CDR1 SNHLY and CDR2 FYNNEI come from the germline V gene. This CDR3 region has 14 residues. Trimming took 5 bases from V and 1 from J, leaving 12 bases between them. CDR3 residues: CASSRGRSSYEQYF. The CDR3 DNA reads TGTGCCAGCAGTCGGGGGAGGTCATCCTACGAGCAGTACTTC.